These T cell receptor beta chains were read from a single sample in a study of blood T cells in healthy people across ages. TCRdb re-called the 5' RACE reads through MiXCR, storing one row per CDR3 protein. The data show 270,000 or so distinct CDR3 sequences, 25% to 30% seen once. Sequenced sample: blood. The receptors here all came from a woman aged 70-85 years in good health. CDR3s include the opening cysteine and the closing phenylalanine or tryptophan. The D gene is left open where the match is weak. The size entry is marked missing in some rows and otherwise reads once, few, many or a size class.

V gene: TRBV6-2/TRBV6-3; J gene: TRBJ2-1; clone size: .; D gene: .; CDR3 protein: CASSYSSQPGANEQFF; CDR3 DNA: TGTGCCAGCAGTTACTCGAGTCAACCGGGGGCCAATGAGCAGTTCTTC
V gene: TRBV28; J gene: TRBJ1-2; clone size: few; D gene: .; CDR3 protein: CASSTTTGYGYTF; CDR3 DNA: TGTGCCAGCAGTACAACGACAGGCTATGGCTACACCTTC
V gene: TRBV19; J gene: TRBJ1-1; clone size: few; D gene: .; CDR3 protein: CASSSGALEAFF; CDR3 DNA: TGTGCCAGTAGCTCGGGGGCGTTGGAAGCTTTCTTT
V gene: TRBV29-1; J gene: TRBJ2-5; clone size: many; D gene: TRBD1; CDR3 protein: CSVQQGARQETQYF; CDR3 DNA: TGCAGCGTACAACAGGGGGCTCGTCAAGAGACCCAGTACTTC
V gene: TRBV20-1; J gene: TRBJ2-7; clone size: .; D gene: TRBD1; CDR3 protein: CSALNTGGRISYEHYF; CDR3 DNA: TGCAGTGCTCTAAACACAGGGGGAAGAATATCCTACGAGCATTACTTC
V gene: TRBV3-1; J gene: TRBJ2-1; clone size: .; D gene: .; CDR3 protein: CASSRRGINEQFF; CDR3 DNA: TGTGCCAGCAGCCGTAGAGGTATCAATGAGCAGTTCTTC
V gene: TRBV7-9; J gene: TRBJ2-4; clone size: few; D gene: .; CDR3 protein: CASTASGAENIQYF; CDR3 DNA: TGTGCCAGCACCGCCTCCGGGGCAGAAAACATTCAGTACTTC
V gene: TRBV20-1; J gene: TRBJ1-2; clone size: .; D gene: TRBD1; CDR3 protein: CSGTGDRGGYTF; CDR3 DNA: TGCAGTGGAACGGGGGACAGGGGTGGCTACACCTTC
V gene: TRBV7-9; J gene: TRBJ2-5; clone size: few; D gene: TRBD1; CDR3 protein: CASSSGTDYSWEQYF; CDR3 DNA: TGTGCCAGCAGCTCCGGGACAGATTATTCTTGGGAGCAGTACTTC
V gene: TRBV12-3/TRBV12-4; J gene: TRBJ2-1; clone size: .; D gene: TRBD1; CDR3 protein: CASSATGTGTYNEQFF; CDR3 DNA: TGTGCCAGCAGTGCGACCGGGACAGGGACCTACAATGAGCAGTTCTTC
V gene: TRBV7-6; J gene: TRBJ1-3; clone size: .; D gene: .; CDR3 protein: CASAAGTFLSGNTIYF; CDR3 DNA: TGTGCCAGCGCTGCAGGGACCTTCCTCTCTGGAAACACCATATATTTT
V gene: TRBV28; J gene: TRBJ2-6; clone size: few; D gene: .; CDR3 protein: CASSFPGANVLTF; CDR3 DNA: TGTGCCAGCAGTTTCCCTGGGGCCAACGTCCTGACTTTC
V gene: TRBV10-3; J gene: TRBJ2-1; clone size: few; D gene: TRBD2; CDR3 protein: CATDGGRDAREQFF; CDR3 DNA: TGTGCCACGGACGGAGGGAGGGATGCGCGGGAGCAGTTCTTC
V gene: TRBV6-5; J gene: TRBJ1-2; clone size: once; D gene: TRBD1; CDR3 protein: CASSRYKQGNYGYTF; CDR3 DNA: TGTGCCAGCAGTAGATACAAACAGGGGAACTATGGCTACACCTTC
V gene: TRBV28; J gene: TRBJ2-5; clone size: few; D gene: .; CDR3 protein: CASSQSTGLYF; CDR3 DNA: TGTGCCAGCAGTCAAAGTACAGGTTTATACTTC
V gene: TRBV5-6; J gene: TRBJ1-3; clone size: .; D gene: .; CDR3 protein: CASSFSGPRNTIYF; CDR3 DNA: TGTGCCAGCAGCTTCAGCGGCCCGAGGAACACCATATATTTT
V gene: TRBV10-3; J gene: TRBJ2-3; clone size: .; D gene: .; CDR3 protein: CAISEKDTQYF; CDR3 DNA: TGTGCCATCAGTGAGAAGGATACGCAGTATTTT
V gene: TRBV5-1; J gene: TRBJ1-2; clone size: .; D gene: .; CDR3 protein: CASSLDLGPGGYTF; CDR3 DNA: TGCGCCAGCAGCTTGGATCTGGGGCCAGGGGGCTACACCTTC
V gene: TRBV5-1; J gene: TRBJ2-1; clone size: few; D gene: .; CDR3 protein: CASSLDGPLNEQFF; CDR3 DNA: TGCGCCAGCAGCTTGGACGGGCCCCTCAATGAGCAGTTCTTC
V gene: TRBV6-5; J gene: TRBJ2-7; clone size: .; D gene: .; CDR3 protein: CASSYRAAYEQYF; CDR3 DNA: TGTGCCAGCAGTTACCGGGCCGCTTACGAGCAGTACTTC